A selection of T cell receptor beta chains follows, all from one sample in a study of regulatory T cells in long-lasting Graves disease. In TCRdb, the multiplex PCR reads were re-called with MiXCR into one record per CDR3 protein. The profile shows fewer than 650,000 distinct CDR3 sequences, roughly 16% of them singletons. The same data also contributed to another study, on T cells in Graves' hyperthyroidism and ophthalmopathy.

The sample was peripheral blood mononuclear cells (PBMCs), taken at new diagnosis, from a patient treated with antithyroid drugs. These receptors came from a woman aged 25-40 years with Graves disease. Each CDR3 is given with its conserved first and last residue.

v_call	j_call	cdr3_aa
TRBV7-2	TRBJ2-3	CASSLVGTSGRGPDTQYF
TRBV6-1	TRBJ1-6	CASSERGQGAMTSPLHF
TRBV7-9	TRBJ2-7	CASSLYAGPSYEQYF
TRBV27	TRBJ2-1	CASSLTGIQLYNEQFF
TRBV6-1	TRBJ1-1	CASSESNSNTEAFF
TRBV20-1	TRBJ1-1	CSASQGASEAFF
TRBV28	TRBJ2-1	CASSLPAMGSYNEQFF
TRBV12-3/TRBV12-4	TRBJ2-1	CASTLTNSYNEQFF
TRBV2	TRBJ2-7	CASRRTSGGFQSNEQYF
TRBV19	TRBJ2-1	CASSRSSGTRGYEQFF
TRBV9	TRBJ2-7	CASGRGMRKDCEQYF
TRBV7-2	TRBJ2-3	CASSPTSGVSTDTQYF
TRBV19	TRBJ2-1	CASSMLGIAARYNEQFF
TRBV13	TRBJ1-2	CASSLGRGPSGYTF
TRBV6-4	TRBJ2-2	CASSDQAGGTGELFF
TRBV7-2	TRBJ2-7	CASSPNRVVSEQYF
TRBV12-3/TRBV12-4	TRBJ1-1	CASSLRRVEAFF
TRBV6-2/TRBV6-3	TRBJ2-2	CASSFQGQPSKADTGELFF
TRBV20-1	TRBJ2-1	CSAIGPSLEQFF
TRBV28	TRBJ2-5	CASSLGRRETQYF
TRBV6-1	TRBJ1-5	CASKRTGDSNQPQHF
TRBV5-1	TRBJ2-7	CASSELAGPSYEQYF
TRBV6-1	TRBJ2-7	CASSVISSRQYF
TRBV5-5	TRBJ2-7	CASSLRGARRGLNEQYF
TRBV15	TRBJ1-4	CATSIGRLQEKLFF
TRBV6-1	TRBJ2-7	CASSEAGSGYEQYF
TRBV7-9	TRBJ2-1	CASSHVLAGVDSYNEQFF
TRBV9	TRBJ2-5	CASSPWEGRETQYF
TRBV7-9	TRBJ1-2	CASSLGDGYTF
TRBV7-3	TRBJ2-6	CASSHEPGLTDSGANVLTF
TRBV30	TRBJ2-1	CAWGGKAYNEQFF
TRBV28	TRBJ1-5	CASRFRGGPNQPQHF
TRBV5-1	TRBJ2-7	CASSFSGSMSSYEQYF
TRBV7-9	TRBJ2-5	CASSLGGTLRETQYF
TRBV20-1	TRBJ2-5	CSARRAGASQETQYF
TRBV19	TRBJ2-3	CASSDRLADTDTQYF
TRBV20-1	TRBJ2-7	CSARPVSEQYF
TRBV27	TRBJ1-1	CASRPLGDMNTEAFF
TRBV2	TRBJ1-5	CASSEETLNNQPQHF
TRBV20-1	TRBJ2-7	CSARDPIAGPTYEQYF
TRBV6-5	TRBJ2-1	CASSYSGNNEQFF
TRBV18	TRBJ2-3	CASLPLAGEMTDTQYF
TRBV12-3/TRBV12-4	TRBJ2-5	CASTPKGVRETQYF
TRBV20-1	TRBJ2-2	CSAERGTGELFF
TRBV6-1	TRBJ2-2	CASSLRVGELFF
TRBV2	TRBJ2-2	CASSYRGDTGELFF